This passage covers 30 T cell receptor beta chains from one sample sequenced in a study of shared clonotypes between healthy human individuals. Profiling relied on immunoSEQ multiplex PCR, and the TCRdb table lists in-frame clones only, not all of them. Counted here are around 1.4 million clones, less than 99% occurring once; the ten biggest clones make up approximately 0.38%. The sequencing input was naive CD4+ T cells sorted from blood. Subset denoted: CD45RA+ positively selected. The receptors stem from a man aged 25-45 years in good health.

For the CDR3, the DNA is TGCGCCAGCAGCCAAGAAGGTATTTATAGGACGCCGAGCTCCTACGAGCAGTACTTC. Protein sequence: CASSQEGIYRTPSSYEQYF. The rearrangement uses TRBV4-3 and TRBJ2-7; D ambiguous. Germline CDR1 LGHNA, CDR2 YSLEER. This CDR3 contains 19 residues. The V and J ends lost 0 bases and 0 bases respectively, with 21 bases between them.

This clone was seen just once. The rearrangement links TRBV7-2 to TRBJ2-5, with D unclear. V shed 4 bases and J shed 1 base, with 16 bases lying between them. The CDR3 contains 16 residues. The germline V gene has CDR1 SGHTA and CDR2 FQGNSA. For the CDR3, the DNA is TGTGCCAGCAGCTCCTCCCGGCCTACCCTCCAAGAGACCCAGTACTTC. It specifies CASSSSRPTLQETQYF.

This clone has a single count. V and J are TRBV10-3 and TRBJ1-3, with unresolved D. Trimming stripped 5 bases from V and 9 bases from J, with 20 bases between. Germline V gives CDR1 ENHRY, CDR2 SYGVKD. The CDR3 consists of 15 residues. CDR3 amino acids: CAISFQLGESGTIYF. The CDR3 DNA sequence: TGTGCCATCAGTTTTCAGCTCGGGGAATCGGGCACCATATATTTT.

The CDR3 DNA reads as TGCGCCAGCAGCTTCCACAGGGACTCTGGGGCCAACGTCCTGACTTTC. It is translated as CASSFHRDSGANVLTF. The V gene is TRBV5-1, the J gene TRBJ2-6; D might be TRBD1 (6 bases). Germline V gives CDR1 SGHRS, CDR2 YFSETQ. Between the trimmed V and J ends, which lost 2 bases and 0 bases, there was a span of 9 bases. The CDR3 contains 16 residues.

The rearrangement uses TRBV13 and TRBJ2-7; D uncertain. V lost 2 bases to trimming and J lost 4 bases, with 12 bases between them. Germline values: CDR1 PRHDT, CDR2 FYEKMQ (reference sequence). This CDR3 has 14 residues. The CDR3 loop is CASSLSSSSYEQYF. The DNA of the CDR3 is TGTGCCAGCAGCTTATCTTCCTCCTCTTACGAGCAGTACTTC. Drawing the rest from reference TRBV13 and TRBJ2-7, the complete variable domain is AAGVIQSPRHLIKEKRETATLKCYPIPRHDTVYWYQQGPGQDPQFLISFYEKMQSDKGSIPDRFSAQQFSDYHSELNMSSLELGDSALYFCASSLSSSSYEQYFGPGTRLTVT.

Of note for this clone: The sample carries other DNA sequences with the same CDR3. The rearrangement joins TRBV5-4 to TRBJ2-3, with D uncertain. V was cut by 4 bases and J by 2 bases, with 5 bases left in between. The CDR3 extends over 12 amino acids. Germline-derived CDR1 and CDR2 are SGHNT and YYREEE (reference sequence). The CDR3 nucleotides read TGTGCCAGCAGCCTGGCCACAGATACGCAGTATTTT. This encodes CASSLATDTQYF.

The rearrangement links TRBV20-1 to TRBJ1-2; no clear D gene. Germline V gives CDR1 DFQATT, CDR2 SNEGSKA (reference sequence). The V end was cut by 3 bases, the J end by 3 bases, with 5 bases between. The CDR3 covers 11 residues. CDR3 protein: CSARPDYGYTF. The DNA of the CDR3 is TGCAGTGCTAGGCCAGACTATGGCTACACCTTC.

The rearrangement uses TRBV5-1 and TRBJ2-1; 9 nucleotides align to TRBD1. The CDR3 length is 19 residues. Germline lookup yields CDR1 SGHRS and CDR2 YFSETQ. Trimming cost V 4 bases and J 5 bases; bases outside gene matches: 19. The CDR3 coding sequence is TGCGCCAGCAGCCCTAGGGGTACAGGGGGCTTGATTCGGGACAATGAGCAGTTCTTC. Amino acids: CASSPRGTGGLIRDNEQFF.

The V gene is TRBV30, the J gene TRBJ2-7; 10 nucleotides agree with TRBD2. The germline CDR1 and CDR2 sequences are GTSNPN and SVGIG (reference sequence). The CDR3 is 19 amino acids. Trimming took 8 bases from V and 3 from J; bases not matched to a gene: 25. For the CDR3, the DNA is TGTGCCGGCTTAAGAGGGGACCCTTGGGCAGCGGGAGGGCACTACGAGCAGTACTTC. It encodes CAGLRGDPWAAGGHYEQYF.

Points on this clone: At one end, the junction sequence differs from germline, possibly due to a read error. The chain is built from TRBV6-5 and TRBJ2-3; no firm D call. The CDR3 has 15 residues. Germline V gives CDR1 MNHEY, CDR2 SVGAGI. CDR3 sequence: CATSVFGDRADTQYF. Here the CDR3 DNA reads TGTGCCACCAGTGTTTTCGGAGATAGGGCAGATACGCAGTATTTT.

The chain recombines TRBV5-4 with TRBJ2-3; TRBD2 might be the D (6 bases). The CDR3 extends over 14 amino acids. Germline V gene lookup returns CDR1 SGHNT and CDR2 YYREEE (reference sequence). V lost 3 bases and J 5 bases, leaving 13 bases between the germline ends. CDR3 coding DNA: TGTGCCAGCAGCTCGGCGGGGCGGGAAGATACGCAGTATTTT. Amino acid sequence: CASSSAGREDTQYF.

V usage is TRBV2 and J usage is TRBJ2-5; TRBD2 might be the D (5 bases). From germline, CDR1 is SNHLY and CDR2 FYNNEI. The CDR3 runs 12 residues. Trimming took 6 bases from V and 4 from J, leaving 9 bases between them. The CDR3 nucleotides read TGTGCCAGCAGGGAGGCTGTAGAGACCCAGTACTTC. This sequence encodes CASREAVETQYF.

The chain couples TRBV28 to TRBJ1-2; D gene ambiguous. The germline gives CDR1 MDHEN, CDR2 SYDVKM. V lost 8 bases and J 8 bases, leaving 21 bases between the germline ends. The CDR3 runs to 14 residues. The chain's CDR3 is CASLSWSPVRGYTF. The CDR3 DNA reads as TGTGCCAGCTTAAGCTGGAGTCCAGTTCGAGGCTACACCTTC.

The CDR3 bases are TGTGCCAGCAAAGCTAGCGGTAACACCGGGGAGCTGTTTTTT. Translated: CASKASGNTGELFF. This chain links TRBV2 with TRBJ2-2; 7 nucleotides match TRBD2. The CDR3 length is 14 residues. The V and J ends lost 7 bases and 2 bases, in that order; junction bases with no gene match: 4. Germline values: CDR1 SNHLY, CDR2 FYNNEI.

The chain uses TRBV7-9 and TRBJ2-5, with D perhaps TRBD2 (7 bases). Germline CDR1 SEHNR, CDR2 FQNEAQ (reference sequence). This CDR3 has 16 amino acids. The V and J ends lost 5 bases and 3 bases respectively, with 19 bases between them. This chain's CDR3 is CASSQRGGTYEETQYF. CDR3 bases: TGTGCCAGCAGCCAGCGGGGAGGGACATACGAAGAGACCCAGTACTTC. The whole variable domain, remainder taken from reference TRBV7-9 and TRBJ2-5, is DTGVSQNPRHKITKRGQNVTFRCDPISEHNRLYWYRQTLGQGPEFLTYFQNEAQLEKSRLLSDRFSAERPKGSFSTLEIQRTEQGDSAMYLCASSQRGGTYEETQYFGPGTRLLVL.

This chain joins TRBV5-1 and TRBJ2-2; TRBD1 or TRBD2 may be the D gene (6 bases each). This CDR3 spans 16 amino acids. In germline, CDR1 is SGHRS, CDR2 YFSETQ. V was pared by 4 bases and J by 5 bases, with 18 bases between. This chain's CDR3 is CASSAGHLPGTGELFF. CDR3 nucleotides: TGCGCCAGCAGCGCGGGACATCTCCCGGGGACCGGGGAGCTGTTTTTT.

CDR3 region: CASSELLLSDTQYF. The CDR3 region has the DNA TGTGCCAGCAGTGAACTCCTTCTCTCAGATACGCAGTATTTT. This rearrangement joins TRBV2 to TRBJ2-3, with D unresolved. The V and J ends lost 2 bases and 4 bases respectively, with 10 bases between them. Germline V gene data show CDR1 as SNHLY and CDR2 as FYNNEI. This CDR3 contains 14 residues.

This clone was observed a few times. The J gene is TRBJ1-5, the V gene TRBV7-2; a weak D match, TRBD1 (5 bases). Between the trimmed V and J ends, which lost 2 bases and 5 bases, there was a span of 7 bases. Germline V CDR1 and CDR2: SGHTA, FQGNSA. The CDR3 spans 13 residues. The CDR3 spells CASSLIGDQPQHF. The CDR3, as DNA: TGTGCCAGCAGCTTAATAGGGGATCAGCCCCAGCATTTT.

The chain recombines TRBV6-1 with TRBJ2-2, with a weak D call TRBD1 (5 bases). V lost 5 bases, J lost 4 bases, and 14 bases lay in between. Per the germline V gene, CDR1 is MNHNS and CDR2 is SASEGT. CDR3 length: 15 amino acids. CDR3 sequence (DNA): TGTGCCAGCAGTTGGCGCAGGGTTGGCACCGGGGAGCTGTTTTTT. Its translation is CASSWRRVGTGELFF.

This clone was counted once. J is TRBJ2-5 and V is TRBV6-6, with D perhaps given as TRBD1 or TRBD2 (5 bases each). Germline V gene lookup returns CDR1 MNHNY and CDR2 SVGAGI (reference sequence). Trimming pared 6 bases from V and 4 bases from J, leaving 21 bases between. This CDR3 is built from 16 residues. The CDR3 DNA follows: TGTGCCAGCAGCACACCCGCCGGGACGGAAGGAGAGACCCAGTACTTC. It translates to CASSTPAGTEGETQYF.

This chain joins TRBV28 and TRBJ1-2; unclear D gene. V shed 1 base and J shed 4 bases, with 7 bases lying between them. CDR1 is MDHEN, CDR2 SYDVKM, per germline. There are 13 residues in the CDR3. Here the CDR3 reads CASSLSGLYGYTF. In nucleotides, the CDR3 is TGTGCCAGCAGTTTATCGGGTCTCTATGGCTACACCTTC.

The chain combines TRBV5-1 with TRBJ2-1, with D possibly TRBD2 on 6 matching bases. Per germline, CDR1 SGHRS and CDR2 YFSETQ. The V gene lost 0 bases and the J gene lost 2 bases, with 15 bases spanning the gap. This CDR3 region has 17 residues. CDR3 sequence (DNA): TGCGCCAGCAGCTTGGGTCTGAGGGCGGGGACCTACAATGAGCAGTTCTTC. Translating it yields CASSLGLRAGTYNEQFF. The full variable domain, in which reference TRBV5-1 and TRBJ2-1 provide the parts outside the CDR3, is KAGVTQTPRYLIKTRGQQVTLSCSPISGHRSVSWYQQTPGQGLQFLFEYFSETQRNKGNFPGRFSGRQFSNSRSEMNVSTLELGDSALYLCASSLGLRAGTYNEQFFGPGTRLTVL.

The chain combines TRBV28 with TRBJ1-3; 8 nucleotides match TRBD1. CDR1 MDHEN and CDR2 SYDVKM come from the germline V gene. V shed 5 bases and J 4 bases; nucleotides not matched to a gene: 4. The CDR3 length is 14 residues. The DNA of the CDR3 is TGTGCCAGCAGTGGGGACAGGTCCGGAAACACCATATATTTT. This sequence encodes CASSGDRSGNTIYF.

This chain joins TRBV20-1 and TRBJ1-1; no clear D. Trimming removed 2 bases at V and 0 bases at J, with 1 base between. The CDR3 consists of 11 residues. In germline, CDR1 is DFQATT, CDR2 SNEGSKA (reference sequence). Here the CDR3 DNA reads TGCAGTGCTAGAATGAACACTGAAGCTTTCTTT. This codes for CSARMNTEAFF.

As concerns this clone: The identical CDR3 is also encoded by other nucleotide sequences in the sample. The CDR3 spells CASSLVEETQYF. CDR3 sequence (DNA): TGTGCCAGCAGCTTAGTCGAGGAGACCCAGTACTTC. The chain is built from TRBV7-2 and TRBJ2-5; no definite D call. V lost 1 base, J lost 5 bases, and 5 bases lay in between. Looked up from germline, CDR1 is SGHTA and CDR2 is FQGNSA. This CDR3 comprises 12 residues.

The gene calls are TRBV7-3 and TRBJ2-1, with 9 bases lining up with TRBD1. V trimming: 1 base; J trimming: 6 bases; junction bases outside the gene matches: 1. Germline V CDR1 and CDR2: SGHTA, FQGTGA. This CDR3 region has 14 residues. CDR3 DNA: TGTGCCAGCAGCTTAATGACAGGGGGCAATGAGCAGTTCTTC. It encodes CASSLMTGGNEQFF.

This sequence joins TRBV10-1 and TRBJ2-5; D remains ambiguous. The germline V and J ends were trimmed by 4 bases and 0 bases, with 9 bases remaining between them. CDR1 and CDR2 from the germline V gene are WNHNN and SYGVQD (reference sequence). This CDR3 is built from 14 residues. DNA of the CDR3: TGCGCCAGCAGTGGTGGCAGGAACCAAGAGACCCAGTACTTC. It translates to CASSGGRNQETQYF.

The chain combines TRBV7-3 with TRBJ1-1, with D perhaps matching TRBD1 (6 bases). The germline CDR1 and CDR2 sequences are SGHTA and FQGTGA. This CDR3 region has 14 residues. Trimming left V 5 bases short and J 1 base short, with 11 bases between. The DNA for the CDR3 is TGTGCCAGCAGCCTCCAGGGGACGAACACTGAAGCTTTCTTT. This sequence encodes CASSLQGTNTEAFF.

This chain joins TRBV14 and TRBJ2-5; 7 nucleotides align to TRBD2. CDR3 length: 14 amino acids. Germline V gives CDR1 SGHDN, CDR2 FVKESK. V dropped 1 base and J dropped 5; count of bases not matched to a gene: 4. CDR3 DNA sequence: TGTGCCAGCAGCCAAGCGTTACTAGCGGAGACCCAGTACTTC. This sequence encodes CASSQALLAETQYF.

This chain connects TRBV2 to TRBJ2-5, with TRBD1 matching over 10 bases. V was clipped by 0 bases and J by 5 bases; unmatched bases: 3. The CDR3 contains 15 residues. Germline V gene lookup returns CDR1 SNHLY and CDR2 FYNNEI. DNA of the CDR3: TGTGCCAGCAGTGAAGCTTGGACAGGGGGGGAGACCCAGTACTTC. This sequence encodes CASSEAWTGGETQYF.